The clone carrying this T cell receptor (beta chain) was observed a few times. The data originate from a study of blood T cells in healthy people across ages. For the second PCR, which ran for about 6 to 11 cycles, a sample-barcoded 5' primer and a J-beta primer mix were used. Using its own MiXCR run on the 5' RACE reads, TCRdb lists one record per CDR3 protein. The sample includes approximately 1,000,000 distinct CDR3 sequences, less than 50% seen only once; the top ten take over 15%. This CDR3 has 13 residues. V lost 5 bases, J lost 9 bases, and 14 bases lay in between. Healthy Caucasians from Russia aged about 6 to 95 served as donors. Roughly 9.8 milliliters of peripheral blood were drawn from each donor.

This clonotype originated in a woman in her fifties or sixties in good health. Sequencing was done on a sample of blood. The rearrangement joins TRBV12-3 or TRBV12-4 to TRBJ1-5, with D unclear. The CDR3 DNA reads as TGTGCCAGCAGTGAAGCGAGTTTCTCGCCCCAGCATTTT. It is translated as CASSEASFSPQHF.